One sample yielded the 30 T cell receptor beta chains listed below, sequenced in a study of CD8 T cells in ankylosing spondylitis. Broader study findings: A TCR beta motif of eight or nine highly homologous variants seemed to mark ankylosing spondylitis blood.

No antigens are known for them. MiXCR, run by TCRdb on the 5' RACE reads, gives a single entry per CDR3 protein. The sample has 130,000 or so distinct CDR3 sequences; roughly a sixth are singletons. The specimen was blood, either unsorted or a sorted T cell fraction (not recorded which). The receptors come from a male donor with ankylosing spondylitis.

V is TRBV6-5 and J is TRBJ2-2, with a possible D match to TRBD2 (7 bases). Germline V gene lookup returns CDR1 MNHEY and CDR2 SVGAGI. CDR3 length equals 14 residues. The V gene lost 4 bases and the J gene lost 4 bases, with 10 bases spanning the gap. The CDR3 sequence: CASSWGGRTGELFF. Here the CDR3 DNA reads TGTGCCAGCAGTTGGGGGGGGCGCACCGGGGAGCTGTTTTTT.

This clonotype showed up just a few times. The rearrangement links TRBV5-6 to TRBJ2-3; D gene ambiguous. V gave up 0 bases and J gave up 3 bases, with 8 bases separating them. The CDR3 is made up of 14 amino acids. From germline, CDR1 is SGHDT and CDR2 YYEEEE. This CDR3 reads CASSLAGETDTQYF. The CDR3 nucleotides are TGTGCCAGCAGCTTGGCCGGAGAGACAGATACGCAGTATTTT.

This clonotype was counted between two and nine times. V gene TRBV12-3 or TRBV12-4 combines with J gene TRBJ2-3; the D is unclear. The CDR3 has 14 amino acids. V shed 6 bases and J shed 1 base, with 11 bases lying between them. CDR3 amino acids: CASSPLSGTDTQYF. The CDR3 DNA sequence: TGTGCCAGCAGCCCACTGTCGGGCACAGATACGCAGTATTTT.

This clonotype has a handful of counts. The CDR3 DNA reads as TGTGCCAGCAGCGTAGGTCTAGTAAACACCGGGGAGCTGTTTTTT. Translating it yields CASSVGLVNTGELFF. The V gene is TRBV9, the J gene TRBJ2-2; D ambiguous. Germline CDR1 reads SGDLS; CDR2 reads YYNGEE. The CDR3 sequence is 15 residues long. Deletions cut 0 bases from V and 2 bases from J, with 8 bases between.

This clonotype was observed a handful of times. The chain has TRBV28 and TRBJ2-7; TRBD1 matches 10 bases. V trimming: 8 bases; J trimming: 0 bases; junction bases outside the gene matches: 1. The CDR3 consists of 13 residues. Germline lookup yields CDR1 MDHEN and CDR2 SYDVKM. CDR3 nucleotide sequence: TGTGCCAGCCGGGACAGGGGCTCCTACGAGCAGTACTTC. Translating it yields CASRDRGSYEQYF. The full variable domain, with the rest looked up from reference TRBV28 and TRBJ2-7, is DVKVTQSSRYLVKRTGEKVFLECVQDMDHENMFWYRQDPGLGLRLIYFSYDVKMKEKGDIPEGYSVSREKKERFSLILESASTNQTSMYLCASRDRGSYEQYFGPGTRLTVT.

The genes are TRBV6-2 or TRBV6-3 and TRBJ2-3; D is possibly TRBD2 (5 bases). The germline gives CDR1 MNHEY, CDR2 SVGEGT. The germline V and J ends were trimmed by 5 bases and 4 bases, with 13 bases remaining between them. The CDR3 spans 14 residues. The CDR3 region has the DNA TGTGCCAGCAGTGGGCCCCGAGCGGCAGATACGCAGTATTTT. Protein: CASSGPRAADTQYF.

The chain carries TRBV12-3 or TRBV12-4 and TRBJ1-1; no firm D call. CDR3 size: 12 residues. Trimming removed 5 bases from V and 12 bases from J, with 16 bases in between. CDR3 in DNA: TGTGCCAGCAGTACCGGACGGTTCAGGACTTTCTTT. Amino acid sequence: CASSTGRFRTFF.

This clonotype was counted many times. The rearrangement links TRBV2 to TRBJ2-3; D remains unclear. From germline, CDR1 is SNHLY and CDR2 FYNNEI. This CDR3 region has 17 residues. Trimming removed 1 base at V and 1 base at J, with 15 bases between. The CDR3: CASSEELQFSGTDTQYF. CDR3 nucleotide sequence: TGTGCCAGCAGTGAAGAACTCCAGTTCAGTGGCACAGATACGCAGTATTTT.

This clonotype has at least ten counts. The chain couples TRBV5-1 to TRBJ2-2; D not resolved. Germline V gives CDR1 SGHRS, CDR2 YFSETQ. With 2 bases removed from V and 4 bases from J, the gap between germline ends came to 9 bases. CDR3 size: 14 residues. This chain's CDR3 is CASSFYGPTGELFF. CDR3 nucleotides: TGCGCCAGCAGCTTTTACGGACCCACCGGGGAGCTGTTTTTT.

The gene calls are TRBV18 and TRBJ2-7; 13 positions agree with TRBD2. J was trimmed by 1 base and V by 3 bases; bases with no gene match: 9. Germline V CDR1 and CDR2: KGHSH, LQKENI. This CDR3 is built from 18 residues. The CDR3 region is CASSPPAGTSGTSYEQYF. DNA of the CDR3: TGTGCCAGCTCACCCCCCGCGGGGACTAGCGGGACGTCCTACGAGCAGTACTTC.

This clonotype was counted a few times. J is TRBJ2-7 and V is TRBV2; 7 bases align to TRBD1. Trimming removed 6 bases from V and 0 bases from J; junction bases left unmatched: 17. The CDR3 runs to 18 residues. The germline V gene has CDR1 SNHLY and CDR2 FYNNEI. The CDR3 bases are TGTGCCAGCAGCGATCCCCGGGACAGCCTTAAGAGCTCCTACGAGCAGTACTTC. Amino acid sequence: CASSDPRDSLKSSYEQYF.

The chain employs TRBV13 and TRBJ2-1; D is undetermined. The CDR3 consists of 13 residues. V lost 2 bases to trimming and J lost 8 bases, with 10 bases between them. The germline V gene has CDR1 PRHDT and CDR2 FYEKMQ (reference sequence). CDR3 residues: CASSLSDGDEQFF. The CDR3 DNA reads as TGTGCCAGCAGCTTAAGCGATGGGGATGAGCAGTTCTTC.

This chain links TRBV12-3 or TRBV12-4 with TRBJ2-1; TRBD2 matches at 7 bases. Unmatched junction bases numbered 4, after V lost 5 bases and J lost 6 bases. CDR3 length: 13 amino acids. The CDR3 DNA reads TGTGCCAGCAGTATTACTAGCGTCAATGAGCAGTTCTTC. Residues: CASSITSVNEQFF.

This clonotype was observed a handful of times. The chain combines TRBV29-1 with TRBJ2-7; no clear D. This CDR3 comprises 13 residues. Trimming cost V 2 bases and J 1 base, with 9 bases left between them. Germline V gives CDR1 SQVTM, CDR2 ANQGSEA. CDR3 coding DNA: TGCAGCGTTGAACAAGGCGGTTCCTACGAGCAGTACTTC. This encodes CSVEQGGSYEQYF.

The chain recombines TRBV12-3 or TRBV12-4 with TRBJ2-5; D remains unclear. This CDR3 comprises 13 residues. Trimming shortened V by 6 bases and J by 5 bases, and 13 bases separated the two germline ends. DNA of the CDR3: TGTGCCAGCAGCAACAGAAAACGGGAGACCCAGTACTTC. Its translation: CASSNRKRETQYF.

This clonotype has just a few counts. V is TRBV12-3 or TRBV12-4 and J is TRBJ2-1, with 7 bases aligning to TRBD2. The CDR3 has 12 residues. After removal of 6 bases from V and 9 bases from J, the junction contained 5 bases not matched to a gene. In nucleotides, the CDR3 is TGTGCCAGCAGCTTACTAGCGCGTGAGCAGTTCTTC. This encodes CASSLLAREQFF.

The sample holds many counts of this clonotype. The chain recombines TRBV12-3 or TRBV12-4 with TRBJ1-1; no clear D. The V end was cut by 6 bases, the J end by 7 bases, with 9 bases between. This CDR3 contains 11 residues. The CDR3 nucleotides are TGTGCCAGCAGCCTCGGGTTTGAAGCTTTCTTT. Amino acids: CASSLGFEAFF.

In its sample, this clonotype was seen a few times. The genes are TRBV15 and TRBJ1-5; possibly TRBD1 for D (6 bases). Germline V gene data show CDR1 as LNHNV and CDR2 as YYDKDF (reference sequence). V lost 5 bases, J lost 6 bases, and 14 bases lay in between. The CDR3 has 14 amino acids. The CDR3 protein is CATSGTGLGQPQHF. The CDR3, as DNA: TGTGCCACCAGCGGTACAGGGCTTGGTCAGCCCCAGCATTTT.

This clonotype was seen a few times. This rearrangement joins TRBV4-3 to TRBJ1-2, with TRBD1 matching 7 bases. This CDR3 has 15 amino acids. Trimming at V came to 4 bases and at J to 4 bases, leaving 9 bases not matched to a gene. CDR1 is LGHNA and CDR2 is YSLEER in the germline V gene. The DNA for the CDR3 is TGCGCCAGCAGCCCATCGACAGGGATTTTCTATGGCTACACCTTC. This encodes CASSPSTGIFYGYTF.

This clonotype was seen only a few times. This chain uses TRBV29-1 with TRBJ2-7; TRBD1 agrees at 8 bases. J was trimmed by 1 base and V by 4 bases; bases with no gene match: 9. The CDR3 runs 15 residues. The germline V gene encodes CDR1 SQVTM and CDR2 ANQGSEA. The CDR3 sequence: CSVVRTGSFSYEQYF. The CDR3 region has the DNA TGCAGCGTTGTACGGACAGGGTCGTTTTCCTACGAGCAGTACTTC.

CDR3 DNA: TGTGCCAGCAGCTTAGATGTTGCTCAGCCCCAGCATTTT. Translating it yields CASSLDVAQPQHF. This chain links TRBV7-9 with TRBJ1-5; D not resolved. Trimming took off 1 base at V and 6 bases at J, with 7 bases between the two ends. This CDR3 region has 13 residues. The germline CDR1 and CDR2 sequences are SEHNR and FQNEAQ (reference sequence).

This clonotype has just a few counts. CDR3 nucleotides: TGTGCCATCAGTCAGGACAGGCCACCCGGATGGAATGAGCAGTTCTTC. Residues: CAISQDRPPGWNEQFF. The genes are TRBV10-3 and TRBJ2-1; 7 bases are shared with TRBD1. V was clipped by 5 bases and J by 7 bases; unmatched bases: 14. CDR3 length equals 16 residues. Germline loops: CDR1 ENHRY, CDR2 SYGVKD.

The V and J genes are TRBV27 and TRBJ1-5; the D is unclear. The germline V gene encodes CDR1 MNHEY and CDR2 SMNVEV (reference sequence). The V end was cut by 3 bases, the J end by 4 bases, with 7 bases between. CDR3 length: 13 residues. The CDR3 spells CASSFRVNQPQHF. The CDR3 DNA reads TGTGCCAGCAGTTTCCGGGTAAATCAGCCCCAGCATTTT.

The V gene is TRBV7-9, the J gene TRBJ1-6; no reliable D call. The V and J ends lost 4 bases and 11 bases respectively, with 12 bases between them. Germline loops: CDR1 SEHNR, CDR2 FQNEAQ (reference sequence). The CDR3 spans 13 residues. DNA for the CDR3: TGTGCCAGCAGCTCGACTTACGGGGCACCCCTCCACTTT. This sequence encodes CASSSTYGAPLHF.

The J gene is TRBJ2-7, the V gene TRBV6-5; 9 bases match TRBD2. The V gene's germline CDR1 is MNHEY and CDR2 SVGAGI. After removal of 0 bases from V and 2 bases from J, the junction contained 14 bases not matched to a gene. CDR3 length: 19 residues. CDR3 amino acids: CASSYSGLRTSGGTYEQYF. The DNA of the CDR3 is TGTGCCAGCAGTTACTCGGGGCTGAGGACGAGCGGGGGGACCTACGAGCAGTACTTC.

The chain joins TRBV9 to TRBJ2-3; 8 bases fit TRBD2. CDR3 length: 15 residues. From germline, CDR1 is SGDLS and CDR2 YYNGEE. J lost 6 bases, V lost 4 bases, and 10 bases had no gene match. The CDR3 DNA reads TGTGCCAGCAGCCCCGGCCTAGCGGGCGGGGATACGCAGTATTTT. It translates to CASSPGLAGGDTQYF.

J is TRBJ1-5 and V is TRBV18; D is ambiguous. The V end lost 3 bases, the J end lost 0 bases, and 6 bases lay between the germline ends. Per germline, CDR1 KGHSH and CDR2 LQKENI. There are 14 residues in the CDR3. The CDR3 nucleotides read TGTGCCAGCTCACCCATGGATAGCAATCAGCCCCAGCATTTT. It encodes CASSPMDSNQPQHF.

This clonotype was counted only a few times. CDR3 amino acids: CSVVGTYPNGYTF. The CDR3 region has the DNA TGCAGCGTTGTAGGTACATACCCCAATGGCTACACCTTC. The V and J genes are TRBV29-1 and TRBJ1-2, with D unresolved. Germline lookup yields CDR1 SQVTM and CDR2 ANQGSEA. The V end was cut by 4 bases, the J end by 6 bases, with 15 bases between. CDR3 length equals 13 residues.

This chain joins TRBV7-3 and TRBJ2-7, with TRBD1 matching 8 bases. The CDR3 consists of 13 residues. J lost 2 bases, V lost 5 bases, and 2 bases had no gene match. Germline V gives CDR1 SGHTA, CDR2 FQGTGA. The CDR3 spells CASSMTGAYEQYF. CDR3 sequence (DNA): TGTGCCAGCAGCATGACAGGGGCCTACGAGCAGTACTTC.

This clonotype was found a few times. This chain connects TRBV7-9 to TRBJ2-5; D is unresolved. The V gene lost 5 bases and the J gene lost 5 bases, with 15 bases spanning the gap. The germline CDR1 and CDR2 sequences are SEHNR and FQNEAQ (reference sequence). The CDR3 extends over 14 amino acids. This CDR3 is CASSPQGPTETQYF. The CDR3, as DNA: TGTGCCAGCAGCCCTCAAGGACCGACGGAGACCCAGTACTTC. The full variable domain, its missing parts supplied by reference TRBV7-9 and TRBJ2-5, is DTGVSQNPRHKITKRGQNVTFRCDPISEHNRLYWYRQTLGQGPEFLTYFQNEAQLEKSRLLSDRFSAERPKGSFSTLEIQRTEQGDSAMYLCASSPQGPTETQYFGPGTRLLVL.